This T cell receptor (beta chain) is drawn from a study of T cells in Graves' hyperthyroidism and ophthalmopathy. Overall study context: The authors collected peripheral blood at initial diagnosis, before any treatment. Study outcomes and limitations: Model predictions of ophthalmopathy came a median approximately 6 months before onset.

Germline CDR1 and CDR2: DFQATT and SNEGSKA (reference sequence). The CDR3 is made up of 15 amino acids. V lost 0 bases to trimming and J lost 5 bases, with 13 bases between them. Researchers took RNA transcripts and amplified the TCR beta CDR3 regions from them. In the first-round RT-PCR of the TCR CDR3, the HTBI primer set was used. TCRdb reprocessed the multiplex PCR reads with MiXCR, giving one entry per CDR3 protein. The sample carries approximately 330,000 distinct CDR3 sequences, 15% to 20% recorded once. Regarding this clonotype: The target antigen is unknown.

This TCR was sampled from a woman aged 45-60 years with Graves' hyperthyroidism. The chain uses TRBV20-1 and TRBJ2-2; no firm D call. The sample comprised blood. CDR3 DNA: TGCAGTGCTAGAGATAGTGTCCAGCGAACCGGGGAGCTGTTTTTT. Protein product: CSARDSVQRTGELFF.